The text below deals with one T cell receptor beta chain. The antigen is unknown. Compared with germline, one end of the junction differs, possibly owing to a read error. These data originate in a study of blood T cells in healthy people across ages. General observations from the study: Long-lived donors carried more naive CD4+ cells and greater diversity than aged donors.

Alongside a J-beta primer mix, a sample-barcoded 5' primer served in a second PCR lasting roughly 7 to 12 cycles. TCRdb called the 5' RACE reads again in MiXCR, with one record for every CDR3 protein. Here the sample spans more than 1,400,000 distinct CDR3 sequences, 42% being singletons. Peripheral blood from each donor was collected in a volume of roughly 9.2 milliliters. The CDR3 has 16 residues. Per the germline V gene, CDR1 is SGHTA and CDR2 is FQGNSA. Sequencing was carried out using blood. This TCR was recovered from a woman between 18 and 29 years old in good health. The J gene is TRBJ1-1, the V gene TRBV7-2; tentative D call: TRBD1 (6 bases). The CDR3 DNA reads as TGTGCCGGCAGCTTAGGAATACTCAGGGGCGACACTGAAGCTTTCTTT. The encoded protein is CAGSLGILRGDTEAFF.